This T cell receptor (beta chain) was identified in a study of cytomegalovirus exposure and HLA in healthy donors. Points from the study as a whole: Fewer N-insertions (relative to the approximately 700-donor mean) were reportedly seen in an Asian-associated ancestry cluster in a later analysis. TCR beta chains associated with HLA were, in a later analysis, more clonally expanded than equally common others.

Trimming took off 2 bases at V and 0 bases at J, with 25 bases between the two ends. Germline CDR1 is SGDLS and CDR2 is YYNGEE. The CDR3 totals 20 residues. Turning to this clone: As yet, its antigen is unknown.

The primer mix had 60 Vbeta and 13 Jbeta primers. The protocol was immunoSEQ multiplex PCR, while the TCRdb copy is restricted to in-frame clones and leaves out a portion. The sample lists approximately 97,000 clones, approximately 81% occurring once. This chain connects TRBV9 to TRBJ2-3; TRBD1 might be the D (5 bases). The clonotype originates from a woman between 65 and 79 years old in good health and CMV-seropositive. Sequenced: PBMCs. The CDR3 here is CASSVSPGSPPLSSTDTQYF. The CDR3, as DNA: TGTGCCAGCAGCGTGAGCCCAGGGTCCCCCCCTTTATCTAGCACAGATACGCAGTATTTT.